These 26 T cell receptor beta chains share one sample of origin, sequenced in a study of vaccination and CD4 T cells after COVID-19. Sequenced with the Oncomine TCR Beta short-read assay was DNA taken from cultured CD4+ T cells. TCRdb independently ran MiXCR on the PCR reads; one entry per CDR3 protein. The table shows approximately 6,900 distinct CDR3 sequences, with over 20% occurring only once. Their antigens remain unidentified. Documented treatment: roughly 11-day PBMC culture with coronavirus spike peptide pools or control peptides (ViraFEST assay). The collection of CD4+ T cells from the unexposed donor took place before the COVID-19 pandemic (2011-2018). The sequenced material came from CD4+ T cells from blood, cultured in vitro. The receptors come from a human donor in good health.

This clonotype has more than one count but fewer than ten. The chain joins TRBV19 to TRBJ1-2; TRBD1 matches at 7 bases. The germline V gene encodes CDR1 LNHDA and CDR2 SQIVND (reference sequence). The J segment lost 7 bases and the V segment lost 7 bases, leaving 15 bases of the junction unmatched. CDR3 size: 15 residues. Here the CDR3 reads CASKATQQGERGYTF. The CDR3, as DNA: TGTGCCAGTAAAGCGACACAGCAGGGGGAGCGTGGCTACACCTTC.

This clonotype has just a few counts. The chain couples TRBV10-2 to TRBJ1-1, with a weak D call TRBD1 (6 bases). This CDR3 has 14 residues. V lost 6 bases and J lost 1, with 12 bases in between. Germline CDR1 and CDR2: WSHSY and SAAADI. The CDR3 bases are TGCGCCAGCAGCTTGGACAGACAGAACACTGAAGCTTTCTTT. Translated, it gives CASSLDRQNTEAFF.

The table lists this clonotype with a few counts. The chain carries TRBV6-1 and TRBJ1-6; 9 nucleotides align to TRBD1. Germline CDR1 is MNHNS and CDR2 is SASEGT. V trimming: 1 base; J trimming: 10 bases; junction bases outside the gene matches: 11. The CDR3 has 17 amino acids. The CDR3 DNA is TGTGCCAGCAGTGAAGTATTTTGGGGACAGGGAGTATCACCCCTCCACTTT. This encodes CASSEVFWGQGVSPLHF.

The chain couples TRBV7-8 to TRBJ1-5; a possible D gene is TRBD1 (6 bases). The CDR3 contains 15 residues. In germline, CDR1 is SGHVS, CDR2 FQNEAQ. V was clipped by 0 bases and J by 5 bases, with 11 bases between them. DNA for the CDR3: TGTGCCAGCAGCTTAGCGGCGGCAGGGGATCAGCCCCAGCATTTT. Encoded protein: CASSLAAAGDQPQHF.

This clonotype has more than one count but fewer than ten. The J gene is TRBJ1-2, the V gene TRBV5-5; D gene uncertain. Trimming took off 4 bases at V and 4 bases at J, with 8 bases between the two ends. CDR1 and CDR2 (germline): SGHKS, YYEKEE (reference sequence). This CDR3 contains 12 residues. This CDR3 is CASSPRSYGYTF. CDR3 DNA sequence: TGTGCCAGCAGCCCGAGAAGCTATGGCTACACCTTC.

The V gene is TRBV20-1, the J gene TRBJ2-5; TRBD2 aligns across 8 bases. V shed 6 bases, J shed 7 bases, and the junction held 10 bases outside the gene matches. The germline CDR1 and CDR2 sequences are DFQATT and SNEGSKA (reference sequence). The CDR3 covers 13 residues. CDR3 nucleotide sequence: TGCAGTGCGGCGGGACTAGGAGAGGTGACCCAGTACTTC. It yields the protein CSAAGLGEVTQYF.

This clonotype was found a few times. V is TRBV6-2 or TRBV6-3 and J is TRBJ1-1; 7 bases fit TRBD1. This CDR3 is 14 amino acids long. V shed 5 bases, J shed 1 base, and the junction held 4 bases outside the gene matches. From germline, CDR1 is MNHEY and CDR2 SVGEGT. In nucleotides, the CDR3 is TGTGCCAGCAGTCAGACAGGGACGAACACTGAAGCTTTCTTT. Protein sequence: CASSQTGTNTEAFF.

The chain is built from TRBV18 and TRBJ1-1, with D maybe TRBD1 (6 bases). CDR1 is KGHSH, CDR2 LQKENI, per germline. Between the trimmed V and J ends, which lost 6 bases and 5 bases, there was a span of 16 bases. This CDR3 is 14 amino acids long. The CDR3 nucleotides are TGTGCCAGCTCGGTGAGTGGCAGGGGTACTGAAGCTTTCTTT. Its translation: CASSVSGRGTEAFF.

This clonotype was counted between two and nine times. The genes are TRBV27 and TRBJ2-7; D not certain. The V gene's germline CDR1 is MNHEY and CDR2 SMNVEV (reference sequence). Trimming shortened V by 3 bases and J by 4 bases, and 19 bases separated the two germline ends. This CDR3 is built from 16 residues. The CDR3 is CASSFSHPVRGYEQYF. The CDR3 nucleotides read TGTGCCAGCAGTTTCTCCCACCCGGTTAGAGGATACGAGCAGTACTTC.

This clonotype was picked up a small number of times. V usage is TRBV6-1 and J usage is TRBJ2-1; 14 bases agree with TRBD2. This CDR3 comprises 16 residues. Germline CDR1 and CDR2: MNHNS and SASEGT. The V gene end was trimmed by 5 bases and the J gene end by 10 bases; junction bases not matched to a gene: 10. DNA of the CDR3: TGTGCCAGCAGTCGGGGACTAGCGGGGGAACTAGCAGAGCAGTTCTTC. Encoded protein: CASSRGLAGELAEQFF.

The chain employs TRBV7-9 and TRBJ2-1; the match to TRBD1 covers 10 bases. The ends lost 5 bases at V and 4 bases at J; junction bases unmatched: 8. Germline CDR1 is SEHNR and CDR2 is FQNEAQ (reference sequence). CDR3 length equals 16 residues. CDR3 sequence reads: CASSQGRTGGYNEQFF. The CDR3 DNA follows: TGTGCCAGCAGCCAAGGGCGGACAGGGGGATACAATGAGCAGTTCTTC. Variable domain in full (rest from reference TRBV7-9 and TRBJ2-1): DTGVSQNPRHKITKRGQNVTFRCDPISEHNRLYWYRQTLGQGPEFLTYFQNEAQLEKSRLLSDRFSAERPKGSFSTLEIQRTEQGDSAMYLCASSQGRTGGYNEQFFGPGTRLTVL.

This clonotype was picked up a small number of times. The chain combines TRBV6-1 with TRBJ2-3; TRBD1 might be the D (6 bases). This CDR3 comprises 17 residues. Germline V CDR1 and CDR2: MNHNS, SASEGT. V dropped 6 bases and J dropped 4 bases, with 23 bases sitting between them. The CDR3 DNA is TGTGCCAGCAGGAAACTCACAGGGTATGGTCTAGCAGATACGCAGTATTTT. Amino acid sequence: CASRKLTGYGLADTQYF.

This clonotype was counted only a few times. The chain employs TRBV2 and TRBJ1-2; D not resolved. This CDR3 is built from 14 residues. The germline CDR1 and CDR2 sequences are SNHLY and FYNNEI. Trimming removed 2 bases at V and 6 bases at J, with 13 bases between. The CDR3, as DNA: TGTGCCAGCAGTGAATCCCGAGGGTCGGATGGCTACACCTTC. It specifies CASSESRGSDGYTF.

The gene calls are TRBV20-1 and TRBJ1-6; D gene ambiguous. The CDR3 runs 14 residues. V dropped 5 bases and J dropped 7 bases, with 15 bases sitting between them. The germline gives CDR1 DFQATT, CDR2 SNEGSKA (reference sequence). The DNA for the CDR3 is TGCAGTGCTTCACTGAGACATACAAATTCACCCCTCCACTTT. The encoded protein is CSASLRHTNSPLHF.

This clonotype was seen a handful of times. J is TRBJ2-1 and V is TRBV10-2; D remains unclear. V gave up 8 bases and J gave up 8 bases, with 19 bases separating them. The CDR3 totals 14 residues. Germline V CDR1 and CDR2: WSHSY, SAAADI. The DNA of the CDR3 is TGCGCCAGCGCCGTCTCCCTTTCGATGGATGAGCAGTTCTTC. Encoded protein: CASAVSLSMDEQFF.

The chain combines TRBV9 with TRBJ1-5; 7 positions agree with TRBD1. Trimming took 3 bases from V and 3 from J; bases not matched to a gene: 6. This CDR3 comprises 15 residues. Per the germline V gene, CDR1 is SGDLS and CDR2 is YYNGEE. In DNA, the CDR3 is TGTGCCAGCAGCGCTAGGGGACAGATCAATCAGCCCCAGCATTTT. This codes for CASSARGQINQPQHF. The complete variable domain, with remaining parts taken from reference TRBV9 and TRBJ1-5, reads DSGVTQTPKHLITATGQRVTLRCSPRSGDLSVYWYQQSLDQGLQFLIQYYNGEERAKGNILERFSAQQFPDLHSELNLSSLELGDSALYFCASSARGQINQPQHFGDGTRLSIL.

This chain joins TRBV12-3 or TRBV12-4 and TRBJ1-1; D not resolved. This CDR3 spans 12 amino acids. Trimming removed 6 bases at V and 3 bases at J, with 8 bases between. The CDR3 DNA sequence: TGTGCCAGCAGGTGGACGGACACTGAAGCTTTCTTT. Translation: CASRWTDTEAFF.

The chain carries TRBV7-8 and TRBJ1-2; 10 bases are shared with TRBD1. The CDR3 spans 19 residues. CDR1 is SGHVS and CDR2 is FQNEAQ in the germline V gene. The junction had 18 bases not matched to a gene; V was cut back by 1 base and J by 7 bases. The CDR3, as DNA: TGTGCCAGCAGCTTAGGGCCCCCTCGGGGGACAGGGGTCTATGGTGGCTACACCTTC. Translation: CASSLGPPRGTGVYGGYTF.

This chain connects TRBV20-1 to TRBJ2-7; 9 bases align to TRBD1. Germline loops: CDR1 DFQATT, CDR2 SNEGSKA (reference sequence). The junction had 13 bases not matched to a gene; V was cut back by 6 bases and J by 4 bases. This CDR3 is built from 15 residues. The CDR3 nucleotides are TGCAGTGCCCCCCGCTTGGGGACAGGGTCATACGAGCAGTACTTC. Translation gives CSAPRLGTGSYEQYF.

The V and J genes are TRBV11-2 and TRBJ2-4; perhaps TRBD2 as D (7 bases). The CDR3 is made up of 15 amino acids. Germline CDR1 is SGHAT and CDR2 is FQNNGV. The ends were cut back, 2 bases at V and 9 bases at J, with 17 bases in the middle. CDR3 bases: TGTGCCAGCAGCTTACCCAAACGGGGGGCGCGCATTCAGTACTTC. Protein product: CASSLPKRGARIQYF. The complete variable domain, with remaining parts taken from reference TRBV11-2 and TRBJ2-4, reads EAGVAQSPRYKIIEKRQSVAFWCNPISGHATLYWYQQILGQGPKLLIQFQNNGVVDDSQLPKDRFSAERLKGVDSTLKIQPAKLEDSAVYLCASSLPKRGARIQYFGAGTRLSVL.

This sequence joins TRBV19 and TRBJ2-7, with TRBD1 as a possible D gene (5 bases). V was shortened by 4 bases and J by 4 bases, with 14 bases between the two germline ends. This CDR3 spans 14 amino acids. Per the germline V gene, CDR1 is LNHDA and CDR2 is SQIVND (reference sequence). The CDR3, as DNA: TGTGCCAGTAGTACAGGGATCCAGAATTACGAGCAGTACTTC. Protein: CASSTGIQNYEQYF.

In this sample, this clonotype turned up a few times. This chain connects TRBV20-1 to TRBJ1-4, with D perhaps matching TRBD1 (5 bases). Deletions cut 3 bases from V and 10 bases from J, with 15 bases between. Looked up from germline, CDR1 is DFQATT and CDR2 is SNEGSKA (reference sequence). The CDR3 runs 13 residues. The CDR3 reads CSARGPRVGKLFF. For the CDR3, the DNA is TGCAGTGCTAGGGGACCCAGGGTTGGAAAACTGTTTTTT.

V is TRBV19 and J is TRBJ1-2; 7 nucleotides agree with TRBD1. Germline assignment: CDR1 LNHDA and CDR2 SQIVND (reference sequence). The V gene end was trimmed by 3 bases and the J gene end by 7 bases; junction bases not matched to a gene: 11. CDR3 length: 15 amino acids. In DNA form, the CDR3 reads TGTGCCAGTAGTATCAGACAGGGCCCCAAGGGTGGCTACACCTTC. It translates to CASSIRQGPKGGYTF.

The chain recombines TRBV12-3 or TRBV12-4 with TRBJ2-5; 8 bases agree with TRBD2. This CDR3 region has 15 residues. V lost 6 bases to trimming and J lost 5 bases; unmatched junction nucleotides: 11. The DNA for the CDR3 is TGTGCCAGCAGCACCACGGGGGGGGCCGCGGAGACCCAGTACTTC. It yields the protein CASSTTGGAAETQYF.

V and J are TRBV6-1 and TRBJ1-2, with D perhaps matching TRBD1 (6 bases). The germline V gene has CDR1 MNHNS and CDR2 SASEGT. V was shortened by 7 bases and J by 6 bases, with 18 bases between the two germline ends. This CDR3 is built from 14 residues. CDR3 in DNA: TGTGCCAGCACATCACAGGGTAGGGCGCATGGCTACACCTTC. The encoded protein is CASTSQGRAHGYTF.

For the CDR3, the DNA is TGTGCCACCAGTGATTCCAACTCCCGACAGGGGGCTATAATTTACGAGCAGTACTTC. Translation gives CATSDSNSRQGAIIYEQYF. The chain recombines TRBV24-1 with TRBJ2-7, with 10 positions matching TRBD1. The CDR3 length is 19 residues. Germline loops: CDR1 KGHDR, CDR2 SFDVKD. V gave up 2 bases and J gave up 4 bases; unmatched junction bases: 16.